Shown below are 14 T cell receptor beta chains from a single sample sequenced in a study of Graves' ophthalmopathy and Graves' hyperthyroidism. TCR beta CDR3 regions were amplified from RNA transcripts. First-round RT-PCR with HTBI primers preceded a second-round multiplex PCR. TCRdb redid the calling of the multiplex PCR reads with MiXCR, one entry per CDR3 protein. The sample shows over 150,000 distinct CDR3 sequences, less than 45% of them seen only once. Sequenced input: peripheral blood. The receptors were sampled from a woman aged 40-49 years with Graves' ophthalmopathy.

This clonotype was recorded at least ten times. The chain links TRBV19 to TRBJ1-3, with D maybe TRBD1 (5 bases). V gave up 4 bases and J gave up 4 bases, with 8 bases separating them. From germline, CDR1 is LNHDA and CDR2 SQIVND (reference sequence). This CDR3 has 13 residues. The CDR3 region is CASSNWDGNTIYF. The CDR3 nucleotides are TGTGCCAGTAGTAACTGGGACGGAAACACCATATATTTT.

Many counts were recorded for this clonotype. The chain combines TRBV20-1 with TRBJ1-6, with 11 bases fitting TRBD1. Germline CDR1 is DFQATT and CDR2 is SNEGSKA (reference sequence). V shed 5 bases and J 0 bases; nucleotides not matched to a gene: 9. The CDR3 sequence is 18 residues long. The CDR3 DNA follows: TGCAGTGCTCACAGAGGGACAGGGGGTAGCTCCTATAATTCACCCCTCCACTTT. It is translated as CSAHRGTGGSSYNSPLHF.

This clonotype was detected only once. The CDR3 spells CASTPTGGRGYTF. The CDR3 DNA reads TGTGCCAGCACCCCGACAGGGGGTCGGGGCTACACCTTC. The chain combines TRBV6-1 with TRBJ1-2; 9 nucleotides line up with TRBD1. This CDR3 region has 13 residues. V lost 7 bases and J lost 8; bases outside the gene matches: 8. Germline assignment: CDR1 MNHNS and CDR2 SASEGT.

V gene TRBV5-1 combines with J gene TRBJ2-7; TRBD2 matches 7 bases. With 4 bases clipped from V and 1 base from J, the junction kept 8 bases outside the gene matches. From germline, CDR1 is SGHRS and CDR2 YFSETQ. The length of the CDR3 is 15 residues. CDR3 in DNA: TGCGCCAGCAGCCCTCCGACTAGCCCTTCCTACGAGCAGTACTTC. Translation: CASSPPTSPSYEQYF.

This clonotype was seen a single time. V gene TRBV6-1 combines with J gene TRBJ2-3; the D gene is possibly TRBD2 (7 bases). The V gene lost 6 bases and the J gene lost 1 base, with 23 bases spanning the gap. Germline CDR1 reads MNHNS; CDR2 reads SASEGT. The CDR3 has 18 amino acids. The CDR3 coding sequence is TGTGCCAGCAGGCCCTACGGGCGGGGGCCGGTCGGCACAGATACGCAGTATTTT. It encodes CASRPYGRGPVGTDTQYF.

The V and J genes are TRBV7-8 and TRBJ2-7; no definite D call. This CDR3 has 12 amino acids. Germline V gene lookup returns CDR1 SGHVS and CDR2 FQNEAQ. Trimming removed 6 bases at V and 3 bases at J, with 9 bases between. CDR3 bases: TGTGCCAGCAGTCCTCCACTCTACGAGCAGTACTTC. Its translation is CASSPPLYEQYF.

This clonotype was seen ten or more times. The chain is built from TRBV19 and TRBJ1-1; D not resolved. Germline V CDR1 and CDR2: LNHDA, SQIVND (reference sequence). The CDR3 has 15 residues. Trimming took 1 base from V and 0 from J, leaving 9 bases between them. The CDR3 is CASSIATPMNTEAFF. In DNA, the CDR3 is TGTGCCAGTAGTATAGCTACCCCGATGAACACTGAAGCTTTCTTT.

This clonotype occurred many times. V and J are TRBV19 and TRBJ1-2; a possible D gene is TRBD1 (5 bases). This CDR3 has 14 residues. Deletions cut 4 bases from V and 8 bases from J, with 17 bases between. CDR1 LNHDA and CDR2 SQIVND come from the germline V gene (reference sequence). CDR3 sequence reads: CASSTEGRVNGYTF. The DNA for the CDR3 is TGTGCCAGTAGTACCGAGGGCAGGGTGAACGGCTACACCTTC. Together with reference TRBV19 and TRBJ1-2, the CDR3 gives the full variable domain: DGGITQSPKYLFRKEGQNVTLSCEQNLNHDAMYWYRQDPGQGLRLIYYSQIVNDFQKGDIAEGYSVSREKKESFPLTVTSAQKNPTAFYLCASSTEGRVNGYTFGSGTRLTVV.

The chain carries TRBV11-1 and TRBJ2-5, with 12 bases matching TRBD2. The CDR3 is 16 residues long. J lost 2 bases, V lost 4 bases, and 5 bases had no gene match. Germline CDR1 is SGHAT and CDR2 is FQDESV (reference sequence). The CDR3, as DNA: TGTGCCAGCAGCTCGCCTAGCGGGAGGGATCAAGAGACCCAGTACTTC. As protein: CASSSPSGRDQETQYF.

This clonotype was seen repeatedly, ten times or more. The CDR3 DNA follows: TGTGCCAGCAGTTACGGGGGGACAGGGCTGGAGCAGTACTTC. It yields the protein CASSYGGTGLEQYF. The rearrangement links TRBV6-5 to TRBJ2-7, with 9 bases identical to TRBD1. The CDR3 covers 14 residues. Germline V lookup: CDR1 MNHEY, CDR2 SVGAGI. Trimming took 2 bases from V and 7 from J; bases not matched to a gene: 6.

This clonotype was observed a handful of times. The V gene is TRBV27, the J gene TRBJ1-1, with D unresolved. This CDR3 contains 13 residues. V dropped 1 base and J dropped 5 bases, with 8 bases sitting between them. Looked up from germline, CDR1 is MNHEY and CDR2 is SMNVEV (reference sequence). The CDR3 coding sequence is TGTGCCAGCAGTTTATTAGTAGGAACTGAAGCTTTCTTT. Its protein product is CASSLLVGTEAFF.

This chain uses TRBV11-1 with TRBJ2-7; 8 bases are a match to TRBD2. Germline assignment: CDR1 SGHAT and CDR2 FQDESV (reference sequence). The CDR3 is 16 residues long. V dropped 3 bases and J dropped 0; count of bases not matched to a gene: 7. The CDR3 nucleotides read TGTGCCAGCAGCTTGTTTCTAGGACTAGCCTCCTACGAGCAGTACTTC. Encoded protein: CASSLFLGLASYEQYF.

This clonotype was observed at least ten times. The CDR3 does not close with the conserved phenylalanine or tryptophan, likely indicating a read error. The limits of the CDR3 on the DNA are not certain, so only TCRdb's listed CDR3 is given. The chain couples TRBV29-1 to TRBJ2-7; TRBD1 is taken as the D call from the table, unchecked against the DNA. Germline values: CDR1 SQVTM, CDR2 ANQGSEA. The CDR3 spans 10 residues, counting both ends. The CDR3 sequence is CSPPGEGLGL.

The rearrangement joins TRBV6-5 to TRBJ1-2; a possible D gene is TRBD1 (5 bases). Between the trimmed V and J ends, which lost 0 bases and 9 bases, there was a span of 23 bases. The CDR3 loop spans 17 amino acids. The germline CDR1 and CDR2 sequences are MNHEY and SVGAGI. The CDR3 is CASSYSIGADYSMRYTF. CDR3 in DNA: TGTGCCAGCAGTTACTCGATTGGGGCTGATTACTCTATGCGCTACACCTTC.